Below are 23 T cell receptor beta chains sequenced from a single sample in a study of blood T cell repertoires in COVID-19. Profiling relied on immunoSEQ multiplex PCR, and the TCRdb table lists in-frame clones only, not all of them. Of more than 110,000 clones in the sample, about 86% are singletons; the top ten hold over 7%. The sequencing input was peripheral blood. All receptors derive from a human donor in a cohort sampled during active COVID-19.

V and J are TRBV4-1 and TRBJ1-1; D is unclear. The CDR3 runs 18 residues. Germline CDR1 and CDR2: MGHRA and YSYEKL. The ends were cut back, 0 bases at V and 1 base at J, with 18 bases in the middle. The CDR3, as DNA: TGCGCCAGCAGCCAAGAGTGGTATAGAGGGAGAGGGAACACTGAAGCTTTCTTT. Its protein is CASSQEWYRGRGNTEAFF.

The J gene is TRBJ1-2, the V gene TRBV11-2, with 8 bases lining up with TRBD1. The CDR3 contains 15 residues. The J segment lost 7 bases and the V segment lost 2 bases, leaving 9 bases of the junction unmatched. Germline V lookup: CDR1 SGHAT, CDR2 FQNNGV. The CDR3 region has the DNA TGTGCCAGCAGCTTAAGTCAGGGGGCGTCGGGTGGCTACACCTTC. This sequence encodes CASSLSQGASGGYTF.

The rearrangement uses TRBV5-4 and TRBJ2-7; TRBD1 matches at 10 bases. Germline V gene lookup returns CDR1 SGHNT and CDR2 YYREEE (reference sequence). This CDR3 spans 16 amino acids. The V and J ends lost 4 bases and 0 bases, in that order; junction bases with no gene match: 7. In nucleotides, the CDR3 is TGTGCCAGCAGCCGAACCGGGACAGGGGACTCCTACGAGCAGTACTTC. Encoded protein: CASSRTGTGDSYEQYF.

This rearrangement joins TRBV11-2 to TRBJ2-2; D may be TRBD1 (5 bases). Germline lookup yields CDR1 SGHAT and CDR2 FQNNGV. V was shortened by 5 bases and J by 1 base, with 11 bases between the two germline ends. This CDR3 has 15 amino acids. The CDR3 nucleotides are TGTGCCAGCAGCAGAGGACACGGGAACACCGGGGAGCTGTTTTTT. It translates to CASSRGHGNTGELFF.

In nucleotides, the CDR3 is TGTGCCAGCACCGCTGTGCGAGGCCAAGAGACCCAGTACTTC. Protein sequence: CASTAVRGQETQYF. The chain carries TRBV2 and TRBJ2-5; D unclear. This CDR3 region has 14 residues. V was trimmed by 7 bases and J by 1 base, leaving 13 bases between them. Per germline, CDR1 SNHLY and CDR2 FYNNEI.

The rearrangement uses TRBV9 and TRBJ1-2, with 8 nucleotides matching TRBD1. Germline CDR1 is SGDLS and CDR2 is YYNGEE. The CDR3 runs to 15 residues. The junction had 5 bases not matched to a gene; V was cut back by 4 bases and J by 0 bases. The chain's CDR3 is CASSPWDRSNYGYTF. The CDR3 DNA is TGTGCCAGCAGCCCATGGGACAGGTCTAACTATGGCTACACCTTC. Using reference TRBV9 and TRBJ1-2 for the parts outside the CDR3, the full variable domain is DSGVTQTPKHLITATGQRVTLRCSPRSGDLSVYWYQQSLDQGLQFLIQYYNGEERAKGNILERFSAQQFPDLHSELNLSSLELGDSALYFCASSPWDRSNYGYTFGSGTRLTVV.

The genes are TRBV6-5 and TRBJ1-2, with TRBD1 as a possible D gene (5 bases). Trimming left V 5 bases short and J 8 bases short, with 21 bases between. Per germline, CDR1 MNHEY and CDR2 SVGAGI. The CDR3 covers 15 residues. As DNA, the CDR3 is TGTGCCAGCAGTCCCTTTGGGGCCCTCACGCGGGGCTACACCTTC. It specifies CASSPFGALTRGYTF.

The chain joins TRBV5-5 to TRBJ1-5; 7 bases line up with TRBD1. This CDR3 contains 15 residues. Germline CDR1 and CDR2: SGHKS and YYEKEE (reference sequence). V lost 0 bases, J lost 4 bases, and 4 bases stayed unmatched. CDR3 coding DNA: TGTGCCAGCAGCTTGGAAGGGGGCTTAAATCAGCCCCAGCATTTT. The encoded protein is CASSLEGGLNQPQHF.

This chain joins TRBV6-6 and TRBJ1-2; 7 bases match TRBD1. This CDR3 has 13 amino acids. Germline V gives CDR1 MNHNY, CDR2 SVGAGI (reference sequence). The junction had 3 bases not matched to a gene; V was cut back by 4 bases and J by 4 bases. The CDR3 spells CASSSTGAYGYTF. In DNA, the CDR3 is TGTGCCAGCAGTTCCACAGGGGCCTATGGCTACACCTTC.

DNA of the CDR3: TGTGCCACCAGCAGGGGACAGGGCCTGCAGCCCCAGCATTTT. It encodes CATSRGQGLQPQHF. This chain uses TRBV15 with TRBJ1-5; 9 bases agree with TRBD1. J lost 7 bases, V lost 3 bases, and 4 bases had no gene match. The CDR3 covers 14 residues. Germline loops: CDR1 LNHNV, CDR2 YYDKDF (reference sequence).

The CDR3: CASSADSYEQYF. Written as DNA, the CDR3 is TGTGCCAGCAGTGCGGACAGCTACGAGCAGTACTTC. The gene calls are TRBV2 and TRBJ2-7, with TRBD1 as a possible D gene (6 bases). Per the germline V gene, CDR1 is SNHLY and CDR2 is FYNNEI. The germline V and J ends were trimmed by 4 bases and 3 bases, with 7 bases remaining between them. CDR3 length: 12 residues.

V usage is TRBV5-1 and J usage is TRBJ2-1, with D hard to call. The CDR3 contains 14 residues. The ends were cut back, 3 bases at V and 1 base at J, with 8 bases in the middle. Germline loops: CDR1 SGHRS, CDR2 YFSETQ. The CDR3 loop reads CASSSLTSYNEQFF. CDR3 DNA sequence: TGCGCCAGCAGCTCCCTTACTTCCTACAATGAGCAGTTCTTC.

This rearrangement joins TRBV3-1 (or the pseudogene TRBV3-2) to TRBJ1-5; D gene ambiguous. Trimming removed 1 base from V and 6 bases from J, with 13 bases in between. Germline CDR1 and CDR2: LGHDT and YNNKEL (reference sequence). The length of the CDR3 is 15 residues. This CDR3 reads CASSQVAGLTQPQHF. In DNA, the CDR3 is TGTGCCAGCAGCCAAGTTGCGGGATTGACTCAGCCCCAGCATTTT.

This clone was counted between two and nine times. CDR3 sequence: CASSLRQAPTYEQYF. CDR3 nucleotide sequence: TGTGCCAGTAGTCTGAGACAGGCCCCAACCTACGAGCAGTACTTC. The chain employs TRBV19 and TRBJ2-7, with D possibly matching TRBD1 (6 bases). Trimming took 5 bases from V and 2 from J, leaving 16 bases between them. The germline V gene has CDR1 LNHDA and CDR2 SQIVND (reference sequence). The CDR3 covers 15 residues.

About this clone itself: Additional DNA sequences in this sample encode the identical CDR3. The J gene is TRBJ1-1, the V gene TRBV6-5; tentative D call: TRBD1 (6 bases). Germline assignment: CDR1 MNHEY and CDR2 SVGAGI. This CDR3 comprises 13 residues. V lost 4 bases and J lost 1, with 7 bases in between. CDR3 sequence reads: CASSSRGNTEAFF. The CDR3, as DNA: TGTGCCAGCAGTTCCAGGGGGAACACTGAAGCTTTCTTT.

A single count supports this clone. The J gene is TRBJ2-7, the V gene TRBV29-1; 9 bases are a match to TRBD1. There are 15 residues in the CDR3. V shed 6 bases and J 1 base; nucleotides not matched to a gene: 10. Germline V gives CDR1 SQVTM, CDR2 ANQGSEA. The CDR3 nucleotides are TGCAGCGTGGGTTTTCCGGGACAGGGTTCCTACGAGCAGTACTTC. Amino acids: CSVGFPGQGSYEQYF.

The DNA of the CDR3 is TGTGCCAGCAGCCCCGCTAGCGGTAGCACAGATACGCAGTATTTT. This translates into CASSPASGSTDTQYF. The V gene is TRBV7-2, the J gene TRBJ2-3, with 7 bases aligning to TRBD2. CDR3 length: 15 amino acids. V shed 5 bases and J 0 bases; nucleotides not matched to a gene: 5. From germline, CDR1 is SGHTA and CDR2 FQGNSA.

The genes are TRBV3-1 (or the pseudogene TRBV3-2) and TRBJ1-5; D perhaps matches TRBD1 (5 bases). V lost 4 bases and J lost 1, with 5 bases in between. CDR1 and CDR2 from the germline V gene are LGHDT and YNNKEL (reference sequence). The CDR3 length is 13 residues. The CDR3: CASSRQSNQPQHF. The CDR3, as DNA: TGTGCCAGCAGCCGACAGAGCAATCAGCCCCAGCATTTT.

V usage is TRBV2 and J usage is TRBJ1-3; TRBD1 might be the D (5 bases). The CDR3 runs 15 residues. V shed 6 bases and J shed 1 base, with 13 bases lying between them. Germline CDR1 is SNHLY and CDR2 is FYNNEI. CDR3 coding DNA: TGTGCCAGCAGCAAGCAGGGTTCATCTGGAAACACCATATATTTT. It translates to CASSKQGSSGNTIYF. Complete variable domain (other parts from reference TRBV2 and TRBJ1-3): EPEVTQTPSHQVTQMGQEVILRCVPISNHLYFYWYRQILGQKVEFLVSFYNNEISEKSEIFDDQFSVERPDGSNFTLKIRSTKLEDSAMYFCASSKQGSSGNTIYFGEGSWLTVV.

J is TRBJ1-2 and V is TRBV6-6, with D possibly being TRBD1 (6 bases). The ends were cut back, 2 bases at V and 6 bases at J, with 10 bases in the middle. Germline CDR1 and CDR2: MNHNY and SVGAGI (reference sequence). CDR3 length: 13 amino acids. The CDR3 loop reads CASSYGQGNGYTF. The CDR3 nucleotides are TGTGCCAGCAGTTACGGGCAGGGGAATGGCTACACCTTC.

Only one count was recorded for this clone. The V gene is TRBV6-5, the J gene TRBJ1-4; D is uncertain. The CDR3 has 15 amino acids. The germline V gene encodes CDR1 MNHEY and CDR2 SVGAGI. Trimming shortened V by 2 bases and J by 0 bases, and 7 bases separated the two germline ends. CDR3 amino acids: CASSYRETTNEKLFF. The CDR3 bases are TGTGCCAGCAGTTACAGGGAGACAACTAATGAAAAACTGTTTTTT.

The V gene is TRBV5-5, the J gene TRBJ2-7; TRBD1 might be the D (6 bases). CDR3 size: 15 residues. V was clipped by 5 bases and J by 2 bases, with 17 bases between them. From germline, CDR1 is SGHKS and CDR2 YYEKEE (reference sequence). The chain's CDR3 is CASRFGTSGTYEQYF. The CDR3, as DNA: TGTGCCAGCAGGTTCGGGACATCAGGCACCTACGAGCAGTACTTC.

V usage is TRBV6-6 and J usage is TRBJ2-7; weak D call: TRBD1 (6 bases). Trimming took off 7 bases at V and 3 bases at J, with 13 bases between the two ends. This CDR3 is built from 13 residues. Germline values: CDR1 MNHNY, CDR2 SVGAGI (reference sequence). CDR3 sequence (DNA): TGTGCCAGCACCTATGGACAGTTCTACGAGCAGTACTTC. Translation gives CASTYGQFYEQYF.